Here is one T cell receptor beta chain with its context. The antigen this receptor binds is unknown. Per-base quality was not reported, and no clone a single base away is much larger than it. Library preparation was by the immunoSEQ multiplex PCR assay. The multiplex PCR relied on a mix of 60 forward primers for TCR Vbeta segments and 13 reverse primers for TCR Jbeta segments. The CDR3 region of rearranged TCR beta genes was amplified from genomic DNA by a multiplex PCR assay. On the Illumina HiSeq System, the amplified TCR beta libraries were sequenced as 87-base-pair reads. Per the original workflow: A later analysis tallied roughly 80 million unique TCR beta chains across the 700 or so repertoires, and some 10 million of those chains were shared by two or more donors. To remove PCR and sequencing errors, raw reads were error-corrected and collapsed into unique sequences using a nearest-neighbor algorithm that merged closely related sequences. To assign V, D and J gene segments, CDR3 sequences were aligned to IMGT reference sequences. Each retained sequence needed at least a six-nucleotide match to both a V gene segment and a J gene segment. A rearrangement was called productive if the CDR3 had no stop codons and remained in frame with V and J, and every other rearrangement was called non-productive. CDR3 was defined by IMGT convention, running from the second conserved V-encoded cysteine to the conserved J-encoded phenylalanine. In an earlier analysis of around 540 of the donors, sequences lacking an unambiguous match to a single V gene segment were excluded. In an earlier analysis of approximately 550 of the donors, V segments were called functional above 56.7% productive rearrangements and were called segregating when the between-donor standard deviation exceeded 5%. A statistical classification framework was developed to diagnose cytomegalovirus status using the catalog of TCR beta chain sequences. A later analysis assigned V and J genes by comparing TCR nucleotide sequences with IMGT/GENE-DB human TR gene sequences. In a later analysis, CDR3 sequences and most-parsimonious VDJ recombination scenarios were assigned using the TCRdist pipeline. In a later analysis, each TCR beta chain was defined by its CDR3 amino acid sequence together with its V-gene family, and reads lacking a unique V-gene family were excluded. As a way to deal with suspected cross-contamination and a sequencing artifact, a later analysis dropped approximately 590 nucleotide sequences that were highly shared and had low generation probability. In a later analysis, a clonal expansion index for each public chain was calculated from normalized within-repertoire ranks of inferred template counts. Generation probabilities in a later analysis came from a VDJ recombination model fitted to out-of-frame rearrangements, and those results were checked against IGoR. In a later analysis, hypergeometric tests were used to score TCR-TCR, TCR-HLA and TCR-CMV co-occurrence, with a repertoire-size bias correction applied to TCR pairs. To estimate false discovery rates, a later analysis permuted the HLA or CMV assignments 20 times. In a later analysis, co-occurring TCRs were grouped using DBSCAN, and TCRdist sequence similarity was added for clustering within HLA-allele-positive subsets. Repertoires with fewer than 30,000 or more than 120,000 public chains, plus five repertoires with anomalous nucleotide sharing, were excluded from co-occurrence clustering. The immuneACCESS repertoire file appears here via TCRdb, limited to in-frame rearrangements. These files lack a portion of the clones; in checked studies, under half of the deficit traces to unresolved V genes, and the cause of the others is not known. That table furnishes V, J and clone size, whereas the DNA furnished D and trimming. The sample table records about 120,000 clones; approximately 79% of these occur just once. The top ten hold about 4% of the sample.

These data originate in a study of cytomegalovirus exposure and HLA in healthy donors (dated by TCRdb to 2015 to 2018). General notes on the study: According to an earlier analysis of 587 of the donors, some 180 million T cells yielded approximately 120 million unique TCR beta sequences and about 300 Gb of sequence data. Roughly 300 gigabases of sequencing data and 70 million to 100 million unique TCR sequences were included in an early release covering about 700 HLA-typed donors. Of the 398 genotyped donors, approximately 80% fell in the genetic ancestry cluster associated with self-reported Caucasian donors. The study was designed to test whether signatures of past pathogen exposure could be identified by cataloging public T cell receptors. Using immunosequencing, the study profiled T cell repertoires from 666 subjects and related those repertoires to cytomegalovirus serostatus. In addition to the first cohort of roughly 670 subjects, a separate validation cohort of 130 or so different subjects was used. The study combined high-throughput TCR immunosequencing, statistical association of individual TCRs with disease status, and machine learning to predict cytomegalovirus infection status. In a later analysis, previously published TCR beta repertoires from 500 to 750 donors were re-analyzed and high-resolution HLA genotyping was added so that TCR occurrence patterns could be studied. In the later analysis, no new phenotypic data were used to find candidate immune exposures; instead, reliance was placed on TCR beta sequences and their occurrence across donors. In an earlier analysis of roughly 600 of the donors, high-throughput TCR beta sequencing was used to judge whether each TCR beta V gene segment behaved as functional or pseudogenic. Donor age, sex, ethnicity and CMV serostatus were compiled alongside the repertoire data. Genome-wide SNP genotypes for about 65% of the 666 donors were used in a later genetic analysis, which treated that subset as a discovery cohort. Every discovery cohort repertoire had been produced on one sequencing platform. Both class I and class II loci were covered by HLA typing, at four-digit resolution. The number of donors typed differed by locus, with about 629-630 for A, B, C, DRB1 and DQB1, more than 500 for DQA1, 600 to 610 for DPA1, and 400 to 490 for DPB1. Four to six DR-DQ haplotypes were handled as single units for association and clustering, since linkage in the cohort was strong. Among about 400 genotyped donors of the cohort, an average of approximately 200,000 unique TCR beta nucleotide sequences was sequenced per donor, of which about 18% were non-productive. On the study overall, not on this receptor specifically: A further reported finding was that TCR beta sequences accurately predicted the HLA-A and HLA-B alleles for most subjects in the first cohort. In a later analysis, TCR association rates were found to vary across HLA loci, with the most associated TCRs seen for DRB1 alleles and the fewest for HLA-C alleles. The authors suggested that the approach could potentially be generalized to other disease states and immunological phenotypes. Three of the identified cytomegalovirus-associated TCR beta chains were confirmed in vitro to be specific for cytomegalovirus antigens. Only TCR beta chains were sequenced in this cohort, and the absence of alpha or paired-chain data limited detectable features. V-gene and J-gene trimming of TCR beta chains was associated with a missense DCLRE1C variant in a later genetic analysis, and the association was replicated in an independent cohort. Immune exposure information for the cohort was limited to CMV serostatus. The earlier analysis of about 600 of the donors excluded approximately 15 rarely observed V segments, including chromosome 9 orphons, because counts were too low. A cluster of highly shared sequence variants was judged likely to be a technical artifact of the sequencing pipeline. Across donors, most TCR sequences were observed very rarely, whereas some public TCRs were present in many individuals. Correlated functional status among segregating V segments might reflect linkage disequilibrium, but an unknown experimental factor could not be ruled out. In a later analysis, most CMV-associated TCR beta chains were found to appear HLA-restricted, with HLA associations seemingly driven largely by CMV exposure. In a later analysis, HLA-associated TCR beta chains showed more clonal expansion and lower generation probabilities than non-associated chains that were equally common. In a later analysis, over 15,000 TCR beta sequences were associated with specific HLA alleles at a false discovery rate of 0.05. HLA typing was unavailable for some donors at each locus, so association tests used only the typed subset. The classifier was reported to diagnose cytomegalovirus status with high specificity and sensitivity in both the original and validation cohorts. The study gave a list of about 170 TCR beta chains associated with cytomegalovirus. Sequencing depth was assumed to be roughly uniform across donors in the presence/absence analyses, though that assumption may not hold. Compared with the approximately 600-donor mean, donors in an Asian-associated ancestry cluster had fewer N-insertions in productive TCRs, according to a later genetic analysis. A later analysis reported that several top co-occurrence clusters appeared linked to parvovirus B19, influenza, CMV and Epstein-Barr virus. Broadly in line with IMGT annotations, most TCR beta V segments showed up in productive rearrangements about 87% or about 30% of the time in an earlier analysis of roughly 590 of the donors. When HLA alleles, especially DR and DQ, strongly co-occurred, TCR associations were difficult to assign to individual alleles.

The cohort consisted of 670 or so healthy bone marrow donors. At the time of sampling, all cohort members were nominally healthy, though unrecorded immune exposures were likely present. The donor was CMV seronegative and belonged to the group of 350 to 400 seronegative cohort members. Every donor gave a peripheral blood sample, and the peripheral blood mononuclear cells from that sample were used for TCR beta sequencing. The Qiagen DNeasy Blood Extraction Kit was used to extract genomic DNA from the blood cell samples. Specimen: PBMCs. This sequence originates from a man aged 30-40 years in good health and CMV-seronegative.

The DNA reads as follows: TGTGCCAGCAGTTCACATTCCACAGGAGATTATAACTATGGCTACACCTTC. It encodes CASSSHSTGDYNYGYTF. The chain couples TRBV25-1 to TRBJ1-2, and TRBD1 may be the D gene, going by 5 matching bases. Taken from the germline V gene, the CDR1 and CDR2 loops are MGHDK and SYGVNS. V is cut by 5 bases and J by 1 base, and the space between the germline ends is 20 bases. Inclusive of the bounding cysteine and phenylalanine, the CDR3 is 17 residues long. CDR3 DNA is the only sequence kept; it has 51 bases, read in frame from the first base.